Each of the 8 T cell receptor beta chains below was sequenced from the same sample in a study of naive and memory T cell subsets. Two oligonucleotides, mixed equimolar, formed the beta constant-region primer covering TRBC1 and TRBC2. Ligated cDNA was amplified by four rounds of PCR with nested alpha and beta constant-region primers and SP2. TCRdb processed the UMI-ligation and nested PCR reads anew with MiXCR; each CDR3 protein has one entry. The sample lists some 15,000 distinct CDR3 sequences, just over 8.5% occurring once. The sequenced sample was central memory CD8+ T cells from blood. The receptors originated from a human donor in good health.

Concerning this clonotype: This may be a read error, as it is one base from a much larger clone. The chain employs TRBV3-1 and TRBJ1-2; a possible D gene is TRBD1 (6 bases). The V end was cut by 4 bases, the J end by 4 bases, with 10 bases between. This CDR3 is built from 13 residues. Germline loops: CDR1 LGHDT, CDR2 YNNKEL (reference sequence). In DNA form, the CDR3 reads TGTGCCAGCAGCCCGGACAGCTGCTATGGCTACACCTTC. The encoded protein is CASSPDSCYGYTF. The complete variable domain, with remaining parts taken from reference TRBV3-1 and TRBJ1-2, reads DTAVSQTPKYLVTQMGNDKSIKCEQNLGHDTMYWYKQDSKKFLKIMFSYNNKELIINETVPNRFSPKSPDKAHLNLHINSLELGDSAVYFCASSPDSCYGYTFGSGTRLTVV.

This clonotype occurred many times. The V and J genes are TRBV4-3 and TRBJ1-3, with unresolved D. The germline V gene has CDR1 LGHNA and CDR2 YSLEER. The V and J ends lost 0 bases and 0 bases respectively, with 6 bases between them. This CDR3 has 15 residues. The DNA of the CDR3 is TGCGCCAGCAGCCAAGACACCAGCTCTGGAAACACCATATATTTT. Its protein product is CASSQDTSSGNTIYF.

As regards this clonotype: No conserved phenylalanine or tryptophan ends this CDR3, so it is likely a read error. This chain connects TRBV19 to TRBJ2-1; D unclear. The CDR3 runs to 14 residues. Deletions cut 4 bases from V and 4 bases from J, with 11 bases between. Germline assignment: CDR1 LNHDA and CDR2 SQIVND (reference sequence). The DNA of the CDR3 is TGTGCCAGTAGTAGCTCGGCAGATTACAATGAGCAGTTCCTC. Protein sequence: CASSSSADYNEQFL.

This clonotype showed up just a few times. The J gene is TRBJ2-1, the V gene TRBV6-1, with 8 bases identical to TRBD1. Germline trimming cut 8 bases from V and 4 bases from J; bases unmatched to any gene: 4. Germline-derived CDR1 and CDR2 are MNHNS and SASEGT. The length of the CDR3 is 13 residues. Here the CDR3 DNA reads TGTGCCAGCGCGACAGGGGCGTACAATGAGCAGTTCTTC. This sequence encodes CASATGAYNEQFF.

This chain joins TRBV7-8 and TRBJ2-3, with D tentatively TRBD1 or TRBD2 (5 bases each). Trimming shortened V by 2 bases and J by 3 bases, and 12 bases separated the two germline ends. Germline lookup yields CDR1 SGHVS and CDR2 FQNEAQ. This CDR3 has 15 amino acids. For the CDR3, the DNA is TGTGCCAGCAGCTTAAATCGGGGCGGGACAGATACGCAGTATTTT. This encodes CASSLNRGGTDTQYF.

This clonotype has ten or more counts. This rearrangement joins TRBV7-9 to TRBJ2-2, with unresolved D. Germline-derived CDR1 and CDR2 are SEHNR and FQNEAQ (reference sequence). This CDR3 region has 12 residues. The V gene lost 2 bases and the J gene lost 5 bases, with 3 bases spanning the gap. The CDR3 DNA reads TGTGCCAGCAGCTTAAAAACCGGGGAGCTGTTTTTT. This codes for CASSLKTGELFF.

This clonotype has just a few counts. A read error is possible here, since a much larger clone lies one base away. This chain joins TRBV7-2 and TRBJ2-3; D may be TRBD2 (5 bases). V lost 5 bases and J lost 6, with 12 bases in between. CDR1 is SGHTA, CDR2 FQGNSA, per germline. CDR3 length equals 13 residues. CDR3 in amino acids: CASSGSLGDTQYF. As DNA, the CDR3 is TGTGCCAGCAGCGGGAGCCTTGGCGATACGCAGTATTTT. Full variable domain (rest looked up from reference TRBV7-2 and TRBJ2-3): GAGVSQSPSNKVTEKGKDVELRCDPISGHTALYWYRQSLGQGLEFLIYFQGNSAPDKSGLPSDRFSAERTGGSVSTLTIQRTQQEDSAVYLCASSGSLGDTQYFGPGTRLTVL.

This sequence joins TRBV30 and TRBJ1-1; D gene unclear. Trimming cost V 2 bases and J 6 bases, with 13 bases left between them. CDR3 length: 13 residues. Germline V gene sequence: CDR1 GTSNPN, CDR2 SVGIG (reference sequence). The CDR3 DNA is TGTGCCTGGAGTTACCTTGACGGTGCTGAAGCTTTCTTT. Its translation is CAWSYLDGAEAFF.